Here is one T cell receptor beta chain with its context. In TCRdb, the RT-PCR reads were re-called with MiXCR into one record per CDR3 protein. The table shows 550,000 to 750,000 distinct CDR3 sequences, with approximately 15% occurring only once. CDR1 and CDR2 (germline): SGHRS, YFSETQ. Trimming stripped 6 bases from V and 0 bases from J, with 12 bases between. The CDR3 has 14 residues. This sequence originates from a female donor in good health, serving as a healthy control. This rearrangement joins TRBV5-1 to TRBJ1-1; possible D gene TRBD1, 6 bases. Sequencing was done on a sample of memory CD4+ T cells from blood. The CDR3 bases are TGCGCCAGCAATTTGGGGACATTGAACACTGAAGCTTTCTTT. As protein: CASNLGTLNTEAFF.